These 9 T cell receptor beta chains share one sample of origin, sequenced in a study of blood T cells in healthy people across ages. Next came a second PCR, run for roughly 6 to 11 cycles, which used a sample-barcoded 5' primer along with a J-beta primer mix. TCRdb re-analysed the 5' RACE reads in MiXCR, keeping a single row per CDR3 protein. Of 700,000 to 850,000 distinct CDR3 sequences in the sample, under 40% were seen once. The sequenced sample was blood. These receptors originate from a man aged 18 to 29 in good health.

This clonotype was recorded many times. V and J are TRBV7-8 and TRBJ2-3, with D maybe TRBD1 (5 bases). Trimming shortened V by 5 bases and J by 4 bases, and 19 bases separated the two germline ends. The germline V gene encodes CDR1 SGHVS and CDR2 FQNEAQ. This CDR3 comprises 16 residues. This chain's CDR3 is CASSLNGASRADTQYF. For the CDR3, the DNA is TGTGCCAGCAGCCTGAATGGGGCTAGTCGGGCAGATACGCAGTATTTT.

The rearrangement links TRBV25-1 to TRBJ1-2; 8 bases map to TRBD1. Germline V CDR1 and CDR2: MGHDK, SYGVNS. V lost 1 base and J lost 8; bases outside the gene matches: 12. This CDR3 contains 16 residues. The CDR3 is CASSELVGQGAGGYTF. CDR3 DNA: TGTGCCAGCAGTGAATTGGTTGGGCAGGGGGCAGGAGGCTACACCTTC.

CDR3 nucleotide sequence: TGTGCCAGCAGTTTCCAGGGTTCGTGTACAGATACGCAGTATTTT. The encoded protein is CASSFQGSCTDTQYF. The V gene is TRBV12-3 or TRBV12-4, the J gene TRBJ2-3; TRBD1 is a possible D gene (5 bases). The ends were cut back, 3 bases at V and 3 bases at J, with 13 bases in the middle. CDR3 length: 15 amino acids.

In its sample, this clonotype was seen many times. V gene TRBV7-2 combines with J gene TRBJ2-3, with D uncertain. The CDR3 is 15 amino acids. Between the trimmed V and J ends, which lost 2 bases and 0 bases, there was a span of 9 bases. Germline loops: CDR1 SGHTA, CDR2 FQGNSA. In DNA form, the CDR3 reads TGTGCCAGCAGCTTATCCCCATCCAGCACAGATACGCAGTATTTT. This encodes CASSLSPSSTDTQYF.

The chain combines TRBV6-2 or TRBV6-3 with TRBJ2-1, with TRBD1 matching 10 bases. V gave up 4 bases and J gave up 4 bases; unmatched junction bases: 7. This CDR3 is 16 amino acids long. Germline V gene lookup returns CDR1 MNHEY and CDR2 SVGEGT. The DNA for the CDR3 is TGTGCCAGCAGTTTTCTGGGGACAGGGGTATACAATGAGCAGTTCTTC. Translated: CASSFLGTGVYNEQFF.

The rearrangement uses TRBV6-5 and TRBJ1-2; the D gene is possibly TRBD1 (5 bases). The CDR3 loop spans 14 amino acids. Per the germline V gene, CDR1 is MNHEY and CDR2 is SVGAGI. V lost 6 bases to trimming and J lost 6 bases, with 17 bases between them. The CDR3 protein is CASSPLGRGNGYTF. DNA for the CDR3: TGTGCCAGCAGCCCCCTGGGGAGGGGTAATGGCTACACCTTC.

This clonotype was found many times. The chain carries TRBV12-3 or TRBV12-4 and TRBJ1-2, with a possible D match to TRBD1 (5 bases). CDR3 size: 12 residues. The V and J ends lost 7 bases and 5 bases respectively, with 11 bases between them. Here the CDR3 DNA reads TGTGCCAGCATCGAACCAGGGTATGGCTACACCTTC. Its translation is CASIEPGYGYTF.

This chain connects TRBV20-1 to TRBJ1-3, with D perhaps TRBD1 (5 bases). Germline V gives CDR1 DFQATT, CDR2 SNEGSKA (reference sequence). CDR3 length: 16 amino acids. V lost 2 bases, J lost 2 bases, and 16 bases lay in between. CDR3 coding DNA: TGCAGTGCTAGACTCTCCATTGGGGGTGCTGGAAACACCATATATTTT. Translation: CSARLSIGGAGNTIYF.

The chain is built from TRBV6-2 or TRBV6-3 and TRBJ2-5, with TRBD2 identical over 14 bases. TRBJ2-7 matches the DNA end more closely, so the J call is doubtful. The germline gives CDR1 MNHEY, CDR2 SVGEGT. This CDR3 has 15 residues. CDR3 region: CASSHPGLAGVEQYF. The CDR3 region has the DNA TGTGCCAGCAGTCACCCGGGACTAGCGGGAGTCGAGCAGTACTTC.